Listed below are T cell receptor beta chains from one sample, sequenced in a study of metastatic and nonmetastatic thyroid tumors. TCRdb re-called clones from the PCR reads using MiXCR. This sample has 20,000 to 25,000 clones, with 14% to 15% found just once. The sample was tumor tissue. The receptors were gathered from a female donor with papillary thyroid cancer or a benign thyroid nodule (not recorded which). Some clones in this sample may be carry-over from other donors' samples. Both conserved end residues are trimmed from each CDR3. Clone sizes are given selectively: once, few, many, or a class where the clone is expanded.

J | V | size | CDR3
TRBJ2-1 | TRBV11-2 | many | ASSLRARGQGEQF
TRBJ2-1 | TRBV2 | large | ASRDGQGVDEQF
TRBJ1-3 | TRBV20-1 | medium-sized | SANPRGTGNTIY
TRBJ2-3 | TRBV20-1 | many | SARPTLRGAPPDTQY
TRBJ1-2 | TRBV18 | many | ASSPDGGNYGYT
TRBJ2-7 | TRBV4-1 | once | ASSQDVGGLSLY
TRBJ1-2 | TRBV12-3/TRBV12-4 | few | ASSFIGGRDGYT
TRBJ2-3 | TRBV9 | many | ASSVSPGADTQY
TRBJ1-1 | TRBV7-6 | many | ASSPNRAAEAF
TRBJ2-1 | TRBV18 | many | ASSPTGLYNEQF
TRBJ2-5 | TRBV18 | medium-sized | ASSPGTGVETQY
TRBJ2-7 | TRBV2 | many | ASSESGLLSYEQY
TRBJ2-1 | TRBV27 | - | ASSVGLANEQF
TRBJ1-2 | TRBV6-6 | few | ASSYSTRELDYGYT
TRBJ2-1 | TRBV18 | many | ATTLAGGTLGDNEQF
TRBJ2-1 | TRBV20-1 | many | SARQLAGELNEQF
TRBJ1-5 | TRBV19 | - | ASSPGQRQPQH
TRBJ2-1 | TRBV5-1 | - | ASSYQASGYNEQF
TRBJ2-1 | TRBV5-1 | many | ASSTRSSYNEQF
TRBJ2-1 | TRBV12-3/TRBV12-4 | many | ASSLAWGSGEVQF
TRBJ2-7 | TRBV7-7 | many | AIVPGLGFCEQY
TRBJ2-3 | TRBV6-1 | - | ASITNGAFRSDTQY
TRBJ2-3 | TRBV3-1 | many | ASSNRGGDGDTQY
TRBJ1-2 | TRBV5-4 | many | ANRYRDRGYGYT
TRBJ2-5 | TRBV5-6 | - | ASSFVGRSQETQY
TRBJ1-2 | TRBV20-1 | - | SARAMDSGTGNYGYT
TRBJ2-3 | TRBV12-3/TRBV12-4 | many | ASSLWAGGGPSTDTQY
TRBJ2-7 | TRBV10-3 | many | AISDSSLRDSYEQY
TRBJ1-2 | TRBV20-1 | few | SARRPDTYGYT
TRBJ1-1 | TRBV19 | many | ASSIVLRGTLRLTNTEAF
TRBJ2-5 | TRBV27 | many | ASSLGLAGGVETQY
TRBJ2-3 | TRBV9 | many | ASSPPTDTQY
TRBJ2-2 | TRBV12-3/TRBV12-4 | many | ASSLRHTMGELF
TRBJ2-5 | TRBV5-1 | - | ASSLQGAHETQY
TRBJ2-5 | TRBV5-1 | - | ASSLLGKGSEETQY
TRBJ2-2 | TRBV20-1 | many | SARGGRSTGELF
TRBJ1-3 | TRBV15 | medium-sized | ATSRDGGTGNTIY